Shown below are 3 T cell receptor beta chains from a single sample sequenced in a study of CXCR3-negative and CXCR3-positive naive CD8 T cells. UMI-tagged TRB cDNA libraries were built via 5' RACE. TCRdb re-called the 5' RACE reads and catalogs CDR3 proteins one per entry, DNA excluded. The sample totals tens of thousands of distinct CDR3 sequences. Sequencing used naive CXCR3- CD8+ T cells from blood. The subset: CD45RO-CCR7+CD27+CD95- naive CD8+ T cells lacking CXCR3 (TNR3-). These receptors originate from a human donor in good health. Some clones in this sample may be carry-over from other donors' samples.

The chain combines TRBV6-5 with TRBJ2-7; TCRdb selects TRBD2, and the lack of DNA leaves this call unchecked. The CDR3 loop spans 14 amino acids. Germline CDR1 reads MNHEY; CDR2 reads SVGAGI. The CDR3: CASTGGAGGYEQYF.

The chain is built from TRBV28 and TRBJ2-3; the D gene TCRdb calls, TRBD2, cannot be checked with no DNA. CDR3 length equals 16 residues. Germline assignment: CDR1 MDHEN and CDR2 SYDVKM. CDR3 amino acids: CASSPLTSGKSDTQYF.

V gene TRBV6-5 combines with J gene TRBJ1-6; the TRBD1 assignment by TCRdb is unverifiable without DNA. This CDR3 has 16 residues. Per germline, CDR1 MNHEY and CDR2 SVGAGI. The CDR3 loop reads CASSATGQGALSPLHF.